One sample yielded the 9 T cell receptor beta chains listed below, sequenced in a study of spatial heterogeneity in lung cancer. Study-level results: One measure, the expanded intratumoral alpha and beta TCR count, tracked tumor mutation counts.

TCRdb redid the calling of the 5' RACE reads with MiXCR, one entry per CDR3 protein. The sample lists fewer than 15,000 distinct CDR3 sequences; 5.6% were seen once. Their cognate antigens are unknown. Indicated time point: sample taken at primary tumor resection. This sample comprised lung tumor tissue, obtained at surgery. The source of these receptors is a female donor with early-stage non-small cell lung cancer.

This clonotype showed up many times. This beta chain came through as a stray read in a library set up for alpha chains, and its size says little. V usage is TRBV12-3 or TRBV12-4 and J usage is TRBJ2-5, with D unclear. The V end was cut by 4 bases, the J end by 0 bases, with 6 bases between. There are 13 residues in the CDR3. This chain's CDR3 is CASSSIHQETQYF. The CDR3 DNA follows: TGTGCCAGCAGTTCAATACACCAAGAGACCCAGTACTTC.

This clonotype was observed at least ten times. This beta chain came through as a stray read in a library set up for alpha chains, and its size says little. This chain links TRBV18 with TRBJ1-4; a possible D gene is TRBD1 (5 bases). Germline CDR1 is KGHSH and CDR2 is LQKENI. With 1 base removed from V and 6 bases from J, the gap between germline ends came to 12 bases. The CDR3 loop spans 15 amino acids. The chain's CDR3 is CASSPQGPPDEKLFF. As DNA, the CDR3 is TGTGCCAGCTCACCACAGGGGCCCCCGGATGAAAAACTGTTTTTT.

This clonotype counts as medium-sized. For a library built for alpha chains, this beta chain is a stray read; little rests on its size. The V call is TRBV7-8, the J call TRBJ2-7; the D gene is possibly TRBD2 (6 bases). CDR3 length equals 15 residues. Germline V gene data show CDR1 as SGHVS and CDR2 as FQNEAQ. The germline V and J ends were trimmed by 1 base and 4 bases, with 14 bases remaining between them. The CDR3 bases are TGTGCCAGCAGCTTAGTGGAGGGAACCTTATACGAGCAGTACTTC. This codes for CASSLVEGTLYEQYF.

This clonotype occurred many times. Being off target in a library aimed at alpha chains, this beta chain has a size of little meaning. This chain joins TRBV7-3 and TRBJ1-1, with D unresolved. CDR3 size: 15 residues. In germline, CDR1 is SGHTA, CDR2 FQGTGA. V gave up 2 bases and J gave up 2 bases, with 12 bases separating them. For the CDR3, the DNA is TGTGCCAGCAGCTTATCGGGCAGCTCAAACACTGAAGCTTTCTTT. This codes for CASSLSGSSNTEAFF.

There are many counts of this clonotype. This beta chain is an unintended read in a library built for alpha chains; its size means little. The chain is built from TRBV6-2 or TRBV6-3 and TRBJ2-6; D ambiguous. The germline V and J ends were trimmed by 8 bases and 0 bases, with 5 bases remaining between them. Germline V gene lookup returns CDR1 MNHEY and CDR2 SVGEGT. CDR3 length: 13 amino acids. The CDR3 coding sequence is TGTGCCAGCTTACTCTCTGGGGCCAACGTCCTGACTTTC. Its protein product is CASLLSGANVLTF.

This clonotype was detected many times. With the library built for alpha chains, this beta chain is off target and its frequency is not meaningful. The CDR3 DNA reads TGTGCCAGCAGCCCAAACGTGAACACCGGGGAGCTGTTTTTT. Amino acids: CASSPNVNTGELFF. The chain has TRBV25-1 and TRBJ2-2; D not resolved. The CDR3 is 14 amino acids. Trimming took off 6 bases at V and 1 base at J, with 9 bases between the two ends. The germline V gene encodes CDR1 MGHDK and CDR2 SYGVNS.

This clonotype has at least ten counts. This beta chain is off target for a library built for alpha chains, so its abundance means little. The rearrangement uses TRBV7-9 and TRBJ1-2; 7 bases align to TRBD1. CDR1 is SEHNR, CDR2 FQNEAQ, per germline (reference sequence). Trimming removed 2 bases from V and 4 bases from J; junction bases left unmatched: 10. The CDR3 spans 16 residues. Written as DNA, the CDR3 is TGTGCCAGCAGCTTAAGGGGGCAGAGAAACTTCTATGGCTACACCTTC. Its protein product is CASSLRGQRNFYGYTF.

This clonotype was seen many times. This beta chain is a stray read from a library made for alpha chains; its abundance is not meaningful. The chain couples TRBV7-6 to TRBJ2-7; D remains ambiguous. V was trimmed by 1 base and J by 6 bases, leaving 10 bases between them. This CDR3 is built from 13 residues. Germline V gives CDR1 SGHVS, CDR2 FNYEAQ. The chain's CDR3 is CASSLVDWSEQYF. The CDR3 coding sequence is TGTGCCAGCAGCTTAGTCGACTGGAGCGAGCAGTACTTC.

This clonotype was observed many times. This beta chain appears as a stray read in a library generated for alpha chains; its size is not informative. This sequence joins TRBV7-4 and TRBJ2-7; a weak D match, TRBD1 (5 bases). This CDR3 spans 14 amino acids. V was pared by 5 bases and J by 3 bases, with 14 bases between. CDR1 and CDR2 (germline): SGHVT, SQSDAQ. The CDR3 sequence: CASSQTGRFYEQYF. The CDR3 DNA reads TGTGCCAGCAGCCAAACAGGTAGATTCTACGAGCAGTACTTC.